This TCR beta chain was captured by sequencing in a study of control samples from healthy donors and cancer patients (dated by TCRdb to the early 2020s). A remark on this clone: The specificity of this receptor is unknown. Per-base qualities were not stored, and no clone one base away is much larger.

The method behind the library was the immunoSEQ multiplex PCR assay. Imported from immuneACCESS, the table was reduced by TCRdb to in-frame sequences with V and J called. These copies leave out some clones; in studies compared against another copy, an unresolved V gene accounts for under half, and the cause of the remainder is not known. The sample table holds 120,000 or so clones, of which about 87% were seen once. The ten biggest clones cover about 12% of the sample. In the germline V gene (reference sequence), CDR1 corresponds to LNHDA and CDR2 to SQIVND. From cysteine to phenylalanine, the CDR3 is 17 amino acids long. This entry keeps only the CDR3 DNA: 51 bases, framed from base 1. The V end loses 1 base and the J end loses 4 bases, and a stretch of 19 bases separates them.

The specimen sequenced was blood. The clonotype originates from a man under 40 in good health. The chain is made from TRBV19 and TRBJ1-2; TRBD1 is perhaps the D gene, given 6 matching bases. The CDR3 has the sequence CASSIVIRVRGGYGYTF. The DNA is TGTGCCAGTAGTATAGTTATAAGAGTGAGAGGGGGCTATGGCTACACCTTC. The CDR3, completed at both ends by the reference TRBV19 and TRBJ1-2 genes, gives the full variable domain DGGITQSPKYLFRKEGQNVTLSCEQNLNHDAMYWYRQDPGQGLRLIYYSQIVNDFQKGDIAEGYSVSREKKESFPLTVTSAQKNPTAFYLCASSIVIRVRGGYGYTFGSGTRLTVV.